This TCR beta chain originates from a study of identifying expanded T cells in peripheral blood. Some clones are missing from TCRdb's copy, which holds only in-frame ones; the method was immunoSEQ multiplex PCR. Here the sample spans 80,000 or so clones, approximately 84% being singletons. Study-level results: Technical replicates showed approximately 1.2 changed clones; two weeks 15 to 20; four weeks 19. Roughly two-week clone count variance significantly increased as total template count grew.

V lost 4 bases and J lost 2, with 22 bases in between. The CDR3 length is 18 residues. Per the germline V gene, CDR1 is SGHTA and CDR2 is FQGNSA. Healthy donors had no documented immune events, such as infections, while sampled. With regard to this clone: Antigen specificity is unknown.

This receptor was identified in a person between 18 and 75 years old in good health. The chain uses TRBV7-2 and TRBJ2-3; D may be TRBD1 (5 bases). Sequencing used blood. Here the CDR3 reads CASSSPHETAEYTDTQYF. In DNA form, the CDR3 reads TGTGCCAGCAGCTCCCCTCATGAGACAGCAGAGTACACAGATACGCAGTATTTT.